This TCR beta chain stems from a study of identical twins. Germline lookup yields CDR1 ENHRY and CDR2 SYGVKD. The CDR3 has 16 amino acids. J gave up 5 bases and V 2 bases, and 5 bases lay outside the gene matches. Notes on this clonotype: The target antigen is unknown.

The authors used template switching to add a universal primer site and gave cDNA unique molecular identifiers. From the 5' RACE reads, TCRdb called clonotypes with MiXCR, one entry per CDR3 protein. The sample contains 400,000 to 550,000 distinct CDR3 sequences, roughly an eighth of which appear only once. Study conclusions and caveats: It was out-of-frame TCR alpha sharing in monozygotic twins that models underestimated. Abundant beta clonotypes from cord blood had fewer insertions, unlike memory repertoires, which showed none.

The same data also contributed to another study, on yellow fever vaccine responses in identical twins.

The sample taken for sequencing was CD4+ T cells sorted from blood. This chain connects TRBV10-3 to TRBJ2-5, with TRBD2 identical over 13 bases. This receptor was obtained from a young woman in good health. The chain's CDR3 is CAISEPGLAGLETQYF. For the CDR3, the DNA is TGTGCCATCAGTGAGCCGGGACTAGCGGGACTCGAGACCCAGTACTTC.